The 2 T cell receptor beta chains in this list originate from one sample, sequenced in a study of T cells in Graves' hyperthyroidism and ophthalmopathy. TCR beta CDR3 sequences were amplified from RNA transcripts. HTBI primers were the set used in a first-round RT-PCR of the TCR CDR3. TCRdb passed the multiplex PCR reads through MiXCR, listing each CDR3 protein once. The table has about 320,000 distinct CDR3 sequences, roughly 15% seen once. Sample: blood. All receptors come from a man in his thirties or forties with Graves' hyperthyroidism.

This clonotype was counted ten times or more. This sequence joins TRBV20-1 and TRBJ1-1; D gene uncertain. The CDR3 totals 14 residues. The V end was cut by 0 bases, the J end by 0 bases, with 8 bases between. CDR1 is DFQATT, CDR2 SNEGSKA, per germline (reference sequence). Here the CDR3 reads CSARDPTVNTEAFF. The CDR3 DNA sequence: TGCAGTGCTAGAGACCCGACCGTGAACACTGAAGCTTTCTTT.

This clonotype showed up many times. This sequence joins TRBV7-2 and TRBJ2-5; the match to TRBD2 covers 12 bases. The CDR3 spans 17 residues. The V gene's germline CDR1 is SGHTA and CDR2 FQGNSA. V was clipped by 5 bases and J by 3 bases; unmatched bases: 10. The DNA of the CDR3 is TGTGCCAGCAGCCCATCCCATCGACTAGCGGGAGAAGAGACCCAGTACTTC. This codes for CASSPSHRLAGEETQYF.